The present TCR beta chain was sequenced within a study of PD-L1 blockade in urothelial cancer. About the study: Patients with male sex and bladder-origin urothelial cancer accounted for about 85% of the roughly 29 enrolled. Blood samples had a median of approximately 140,000 T cells, roughly 83,000 unique TCRs, and clonality around 0.08.

Using immunoSEQ multiplex PCR, the repertoire was profiled, and TCRdb retains in-frame clones only, with some absent. The data contain some 90,000 clones, more than 80% of them singletons. Time point given: pretreatment peripheral blood. This specimen was PBMCs, taken around atezolizumab (anti-PD-L1) treatment. The TCR sequence derives from an elderly woman with urothelial cancer.

This chain's CDR3 is CASSPRGGVRYEQYF. The CDR3 DNA is TGCGCCAGCAGCCCCCGGGGGGGAGTGAGGTACGAGCAGTACTTC. This chain links TRBV4-1 with TRBJ2-7; TRBD2 matches at 8 bases. Germline V gene lookup returns CDR1 MGHRA and CDR2 YSYEKL. The CDR3 has 15 residues. Trimming removed 4 bases from V and 4 bases from J; junction bases left unmatched: 9.